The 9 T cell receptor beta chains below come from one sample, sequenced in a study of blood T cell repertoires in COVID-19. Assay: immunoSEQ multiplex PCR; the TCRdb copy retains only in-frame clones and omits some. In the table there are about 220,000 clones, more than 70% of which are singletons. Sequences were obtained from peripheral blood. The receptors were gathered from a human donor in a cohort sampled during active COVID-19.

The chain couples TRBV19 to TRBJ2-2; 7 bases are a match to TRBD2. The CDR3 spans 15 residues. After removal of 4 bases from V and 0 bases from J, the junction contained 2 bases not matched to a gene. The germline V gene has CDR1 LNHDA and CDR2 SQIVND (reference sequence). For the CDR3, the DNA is TGTGCCAGTAGTAGAGCGGGGACGAACACCGGGGAGCTGTTTTTT. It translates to CASSRAGTNTGELFF.

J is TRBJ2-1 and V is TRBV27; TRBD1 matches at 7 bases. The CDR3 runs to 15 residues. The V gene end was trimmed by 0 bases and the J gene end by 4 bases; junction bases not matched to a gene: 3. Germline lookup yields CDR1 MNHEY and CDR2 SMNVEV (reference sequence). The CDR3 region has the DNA TGTGCCAGCAGTTTATCAGGGGGCTCTTACAATGAGCAGTTCTTC. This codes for CASSLSGGSYNEQFF.

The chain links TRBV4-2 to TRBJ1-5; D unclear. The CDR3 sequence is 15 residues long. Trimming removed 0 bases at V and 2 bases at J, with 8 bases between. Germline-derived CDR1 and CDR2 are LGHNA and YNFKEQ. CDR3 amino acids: CASSQDRLGNQPQHF. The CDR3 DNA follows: TGTGCCAGCAGCCAAGATCGGTTGGGCAATCAGCCCCAGCATTTT.

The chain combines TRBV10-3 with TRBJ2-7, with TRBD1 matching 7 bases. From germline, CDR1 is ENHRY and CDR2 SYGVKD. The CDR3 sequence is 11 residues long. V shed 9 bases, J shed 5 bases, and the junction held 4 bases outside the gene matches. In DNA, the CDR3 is TGTGCCATTGCTACAGGGGACGAGCAGTACTTC. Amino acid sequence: CAIATGDEQYF.

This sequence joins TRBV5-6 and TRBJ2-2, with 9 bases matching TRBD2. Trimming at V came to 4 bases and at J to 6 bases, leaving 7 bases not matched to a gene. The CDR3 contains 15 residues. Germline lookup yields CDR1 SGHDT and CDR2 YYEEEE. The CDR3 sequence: CASSPGLAQAGELFF. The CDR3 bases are TGTGCCAGCAGCCCGGGACTAGCCCAGGCCGGGGAGCTGTTTTTT.

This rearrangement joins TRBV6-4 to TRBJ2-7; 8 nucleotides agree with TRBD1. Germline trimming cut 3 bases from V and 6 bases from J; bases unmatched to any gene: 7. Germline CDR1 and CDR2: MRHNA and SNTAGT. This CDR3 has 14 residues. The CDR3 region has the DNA TGTGCCAGCAGTGAGGCGGACAGGGTGACCGAGCAGTACTTC. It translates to CASSEADRVTEQYF.

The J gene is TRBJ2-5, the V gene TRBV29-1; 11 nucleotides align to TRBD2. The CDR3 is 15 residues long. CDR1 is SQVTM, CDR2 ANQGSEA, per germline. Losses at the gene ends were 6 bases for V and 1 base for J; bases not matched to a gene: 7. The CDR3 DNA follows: TGCAGCGTAGCCACCGGGACTAGCGGCCAAGAGACCCAGTACTTC. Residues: CSVATGTSGQETQYF.

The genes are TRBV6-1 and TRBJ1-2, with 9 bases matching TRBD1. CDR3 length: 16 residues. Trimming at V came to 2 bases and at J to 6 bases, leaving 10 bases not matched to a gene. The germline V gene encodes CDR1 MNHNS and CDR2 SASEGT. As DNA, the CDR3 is TGTGCCAGCAGTGAACACCCACAGGGGGCGCGAAATGGCTACACCTTC. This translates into CASSEHPQGARNGYTF.

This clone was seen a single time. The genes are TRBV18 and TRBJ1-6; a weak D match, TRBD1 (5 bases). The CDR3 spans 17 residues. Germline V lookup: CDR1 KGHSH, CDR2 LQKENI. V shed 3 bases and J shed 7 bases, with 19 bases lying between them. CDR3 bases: TGTGCCAGCTCACCCCTTCTAATCCGGGACTCCAATTCACCCCTCCACTTT. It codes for CASSPLLIRDSNSPLHF.